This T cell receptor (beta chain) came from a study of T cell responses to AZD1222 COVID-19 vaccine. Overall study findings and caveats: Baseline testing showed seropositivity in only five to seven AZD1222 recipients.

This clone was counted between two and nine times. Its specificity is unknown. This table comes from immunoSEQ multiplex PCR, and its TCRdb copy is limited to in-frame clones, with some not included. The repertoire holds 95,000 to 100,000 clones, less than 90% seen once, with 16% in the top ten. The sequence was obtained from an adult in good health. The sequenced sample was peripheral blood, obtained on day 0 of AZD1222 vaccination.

DNA for the CDR3: TGTGCCAGCAGCTTGGACGGGACTGATGAAAAACTGTTTTTT. Its protein is CASSLDGTDEKLFF. This chain joins TRBV5-4 and TRBJ1-4; TRBD1 is a possible D gene (5 bases). Between the trimmed V and J ends, which lost 0 bases and 6 bases, there was a span of 9 bases. CDR1 is SGHNT, CDR2 YYREEE, per germline (reference sequence). The length of the CDR3 is 14 residues.